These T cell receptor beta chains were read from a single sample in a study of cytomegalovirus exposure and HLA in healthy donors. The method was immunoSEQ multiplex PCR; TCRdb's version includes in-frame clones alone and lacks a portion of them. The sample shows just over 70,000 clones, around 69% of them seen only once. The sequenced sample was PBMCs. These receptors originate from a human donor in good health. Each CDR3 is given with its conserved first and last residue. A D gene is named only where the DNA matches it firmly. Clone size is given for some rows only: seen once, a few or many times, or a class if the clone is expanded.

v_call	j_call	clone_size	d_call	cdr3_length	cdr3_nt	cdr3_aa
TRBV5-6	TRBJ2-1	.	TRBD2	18	TGTGCCAGCAGCTCCATGACTAGCGGGTGGAGCTCCTACAATGAGCAGTTCTTC	CASSSMTSGWSSYNEQFF
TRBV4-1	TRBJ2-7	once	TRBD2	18	TGCGCCAGCAGCCAAGATTTGGCTAGCGGGAGTTTGACGCGAGAGCAGTACTTC	CASSQDLASGSLTREQYF
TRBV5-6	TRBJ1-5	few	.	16	TGTGCCAGCAGCTTGTTCCAGGATGATAGCAATCAGCCCCAGCATTTT	CASSLFQDDSNQPQHF
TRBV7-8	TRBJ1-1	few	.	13	TGTGCCAGCAGCTTAAGGGGGAACACTGAAGCTTTCTTT	CASSLRGNTEAFF
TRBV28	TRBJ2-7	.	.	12	TGTGCCTCGTGTGAGGGAAGAAACGAGCAGTACTTC	CASCEGRNEQYF
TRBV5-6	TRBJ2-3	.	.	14	TGTGCCAGCAGCCGTGAGCCTTTACCAGATACGCAGTATTTT	CASSREPLPDTQYF
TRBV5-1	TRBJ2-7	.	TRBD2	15	TGCGCCAGCAGCTTCCTGGCTAGCGGAACCTACGAGCAGTACTTC	CASSFLASGTYEQYF
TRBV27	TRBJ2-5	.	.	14	TGTGCCAGCAGTTTCACGTTTCAGGCCGAGACCCAGTACTTC	CASSFTFQAETQYF
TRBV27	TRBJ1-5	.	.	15	TGTGCCAGCAGTCCCGGGAGGGCGGCAGAGCAGCCCCAGCATTTT	CASSPGRAAEQPQHF
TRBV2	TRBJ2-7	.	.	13	TGTGCCAGCAGTGTGCAGCGCTCCTACGAGCAGTACTTC	CASSVQRSYEQYF
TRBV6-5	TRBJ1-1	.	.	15	TGTGCCAGTAGTAGGGGTTCCCATTCGAACACTGAAGCTTTCTTT	CASSRGSHSNTEAFF
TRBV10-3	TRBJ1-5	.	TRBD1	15	TGTGCCATCAGTGAGTCCGGGACAGGGAATCAGCCCCAGCATTTT	CAISESGTGNQPQHF
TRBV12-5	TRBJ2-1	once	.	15	TGTGCTAGTGGTTATAGCAGCGGTCCCACCAATGAGCAGTTCTTC	CASGYSSGPTNEQFF
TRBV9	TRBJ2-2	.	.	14	TGTGCCAGCAGCGACAGGAAAGGTGCCGGGGAGCTGTTTTTT	CASSDRKGAGELFF
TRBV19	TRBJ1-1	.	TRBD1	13	TGTGCCAGCGCGGGACAGGGTAACACTGAAGCTTTCTTT	CASAGQGNTEAFF
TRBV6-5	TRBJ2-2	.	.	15	TGTGCCAGCAGTTACTCGAAGAAATGGGCCGGGGAGCTGCTTTTT	CASSYSKKWAGELLF
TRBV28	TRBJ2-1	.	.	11	TGTGCCAGTACATTTTACAATGAGCAGTTCTTC	CASTFYNEQFF
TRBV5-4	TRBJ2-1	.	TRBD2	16	TGTGCCAGCAGCCCGGGGGGGGGAGATCGAGTGGATGAGCAGTTCTTC	CASSPGGGDRVDEQFF
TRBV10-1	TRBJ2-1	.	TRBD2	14	TGCGCCAGCAGTGTGGTAGCGGGAGGATATGAGCAGTTCTTC	CASSVVAGGYEQFF
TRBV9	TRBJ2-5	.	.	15	TGTGCCAGCAGCGTAGATCAGACAGCCCAAGAGACCCAGTACTTC	CASSVDQTAQETQYF
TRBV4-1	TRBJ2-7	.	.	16	TGCGCCAGCAGCCAAGAAACGATGAGAGGGTCGAGCGAGCAGTACTTC	CASSQETMRGSSEQYF
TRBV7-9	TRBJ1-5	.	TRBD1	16	TGTGCCAGCAGCGCTAGGGACAGGGAAGGCAATCAGCCCCAGCATTTT	CASSARDREGNQPQHF
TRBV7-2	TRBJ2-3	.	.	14	TGTGCCAGCAGCTCGCGGGGACCTTTGGATACGCAGTATTTT	CASSSRGPLDTQYF
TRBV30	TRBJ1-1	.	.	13	TGTGCCTGGAGTTTTGCGGGGAACACTGAAGCTTTCTTT	CAWSFAGNTEAFF
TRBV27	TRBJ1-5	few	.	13	TGTGCCAGCGGGCTAAGTTCCAATCAGCCCCAGCATTTT	CASGLSSNQPQHF
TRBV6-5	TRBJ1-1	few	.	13	TGTGCCAGCGAGAGAGGGCCAGGGGCTGAAGCTTTCTTT	CASERGPGAEAFF
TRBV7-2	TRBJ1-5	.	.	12	TGTGCCAGCAGCCGGAGGAATCAGCCCCAGCATTTT	CASSRRNQPQHF
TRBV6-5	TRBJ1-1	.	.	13	TGTGCCAGCAGTTACGGGGCAGCTACTGAAGCTTTCTTT	CASSYGAATEAFF
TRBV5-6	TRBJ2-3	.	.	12	TGTGCCAGCAGCCCGGGAACAGATACGCAGTATTTT	CASSPGTDTQYF
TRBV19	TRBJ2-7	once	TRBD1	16	TGTGCCAGTAGCAGGAAGGGGACAGGGACTTACTACGAGCAGTACTTC	CASSRKGTGTYYEQYF
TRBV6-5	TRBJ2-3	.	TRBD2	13	TGTGCCAGCACGACTAGCGGAGCAGATACGCAGTATTTT	CASTTSGADTQYF
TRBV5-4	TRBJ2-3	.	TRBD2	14	TGTGCCAGCAGCTTTCGGACTAGCGGGGATACGCAGTATTTT	CASSFRTSGDTQYF
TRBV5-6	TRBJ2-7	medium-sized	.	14	TGTGCCAGCAGCATCGGGACATCCCTATACGAGCAGTACTTC	CASSIGTSLYEQYF
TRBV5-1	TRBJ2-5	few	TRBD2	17	TGCGCCAGCAGCTCTTACAGGACTAGCGGGAGAGGCGAGACCCAGTACTTC	CASSSYRTSGRGETQYF
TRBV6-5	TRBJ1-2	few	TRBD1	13	TGTGCCAGCAGTTTGGGACAGGGAAAGGACTACACCTTC	CASSLGQGKDYTF
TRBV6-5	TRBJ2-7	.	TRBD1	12	TGTGCCAGCAGTCAACAGGGGTGTGGGCAGTACTTC	CASSQQGCGQYF
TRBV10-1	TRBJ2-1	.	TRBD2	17	TGCGCCAGCAGTGGTTCCGGGACTAGCGGGAGGGGCAGTGAGCAGTTCTTC	CASSGSGTSGRGSEQFF
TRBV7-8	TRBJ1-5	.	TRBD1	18	TGTGCCAGCAGCTTCGGGACAGGGGGGCTCAATAGCAATCAGCCCCAGCATTTT	CASSFGTGGLNSNQPQHF
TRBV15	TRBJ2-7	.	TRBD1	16	TGTGCCACCAGCAAACTTGGACAGGGAGGACCCTACGAGCAGTACTTC	CATSKLGQGGPYEQYF
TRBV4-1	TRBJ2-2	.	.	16	TGCGCCAGCAGCCAAGATGGGGCCGTTAACACCGGGGAGCTGTTTTTT	CASSQDGAVNTGELFF
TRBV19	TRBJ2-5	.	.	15	TGTGCCAGTAGTATAGGGAGGGTCGGACAAGAGACCCAGTACTTC	CASSIGRVGQETQYF
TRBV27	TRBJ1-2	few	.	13	TGTGCCAGCAGCACGAATCCAGGGAATGGCTACACCTTC	CASSTNPGNGYTF
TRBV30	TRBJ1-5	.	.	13	TGTGCCTGGAGCCCTACCTTTCATCAGCCCCAGCATTTT	CAWSPTFHQPQHF
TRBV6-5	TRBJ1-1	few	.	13	TGTGCCAGCAATTCCGGAGGGAGAACTGAAGCTTTCTTT	CASNSGGRTEAFF
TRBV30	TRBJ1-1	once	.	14	TGTGCCTGGAGCACCGCCCAGGGGAACCCTGAAGCTTTCTTT	CAWSTAQGNPEAFF